The T cell receptor beta chain under discussion was sequenced for a study of HIV-infected patients and healthy controls (dated by TCRdb to the mid-2010s). This clonotype occurred many times. Its binding antigen is unknown. No base-level quality is on record; no much larger clone is a single base apart. The CDR1 and CDR2 encoded by the germline V gene are MNHEY and SVGEGT. From cysteine to phenylalanine, the CDR3 is 12 amino acids long. CDR3 DNA only is kept here, 36 bases in frame from base 1. V is clipped by 6 bases and J by 5 bases, and the sequence between their germline boundaries is 8 bases long. Libraries were made using 5' RACE. The instrument given in TCRdb is Illumina MiSeq. Starting from the raw public reads, TCRdb applied fastp trimming at Q25, assembled clones with MiXCR and retained in-frame beta chains. One record per CDR3 amino acid sequence lists the most common genes and DNA. The sample yields more than 60,000 distinct CDR3 sequences; about 19% were counted once. Clones ranked in the top ten supply more than 1.4% of the sample.

The chain joins TRBV6-2 or TRBV6-3 to TRBJ1-5; a confident D gene designation cannot be given. Material: CD4+ T cells from blood. This TCR came from a human donor in good health. The DNA sequence follows: TGTGCCAGCAGACCGGCACATCAGCCCCAGCATTTT. Its product reads: CASRPAHQPQHF.